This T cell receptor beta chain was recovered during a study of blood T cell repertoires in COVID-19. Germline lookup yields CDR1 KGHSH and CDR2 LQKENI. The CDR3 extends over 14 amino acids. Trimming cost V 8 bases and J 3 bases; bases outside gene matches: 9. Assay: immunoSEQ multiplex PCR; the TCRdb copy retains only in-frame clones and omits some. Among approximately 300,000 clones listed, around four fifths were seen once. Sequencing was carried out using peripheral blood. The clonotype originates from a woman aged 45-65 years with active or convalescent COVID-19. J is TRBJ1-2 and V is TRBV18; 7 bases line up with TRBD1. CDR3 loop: CASTPGTEHYGYTF. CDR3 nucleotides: TGTGCCAGCACTCCAGGGACAGAGCACTATGGCTACACCTTC. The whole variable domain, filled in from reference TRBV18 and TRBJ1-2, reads NAGVMQNPRHLVRRRGQEARLRCSPMKGHSHVYWYRQLPEEGLKFMVYLQKENIIDESGMPKERFSAEFPKEGPSILRIQQVVRGDSAAYFCASTPGTEHYGYTFGSGTRLTVV.